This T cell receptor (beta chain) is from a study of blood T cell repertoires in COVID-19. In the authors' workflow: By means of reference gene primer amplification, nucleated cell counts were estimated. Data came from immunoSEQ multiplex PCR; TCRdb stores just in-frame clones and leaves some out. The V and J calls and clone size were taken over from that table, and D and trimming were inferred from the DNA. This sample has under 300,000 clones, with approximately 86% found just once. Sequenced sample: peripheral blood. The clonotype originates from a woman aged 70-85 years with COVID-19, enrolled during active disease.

The CDR3 DNA is TGTGCCACCAGTATGACAGGGGAGGGGGCTTTTGATGAGCAGTTCTTC. Translating it yields CATSMTGEGAFDEQFF. This sequence joins TRBV24-1 and TRBJ2-1; D perhaps matches TRBD1 (8 bases). CDR3 size: 16 residues. V lost 6 bases to trimming and J lost 8 bases, with 22 bases between them. Germline loops: CDR1 KGHDR, CDR2 SFDVKD.